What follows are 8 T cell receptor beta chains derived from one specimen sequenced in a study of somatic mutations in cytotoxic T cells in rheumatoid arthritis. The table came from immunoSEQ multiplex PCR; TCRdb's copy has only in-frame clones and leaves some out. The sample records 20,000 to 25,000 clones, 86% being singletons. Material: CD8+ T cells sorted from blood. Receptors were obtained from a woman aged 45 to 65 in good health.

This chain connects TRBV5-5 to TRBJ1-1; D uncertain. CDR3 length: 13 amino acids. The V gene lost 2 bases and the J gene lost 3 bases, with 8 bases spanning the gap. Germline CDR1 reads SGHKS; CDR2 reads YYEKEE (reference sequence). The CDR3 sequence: CASSFPGDTEAFF. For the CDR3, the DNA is TGTGCCAGCAGCTTCCCGGGAGACACTGAAGCTTTCTTT.

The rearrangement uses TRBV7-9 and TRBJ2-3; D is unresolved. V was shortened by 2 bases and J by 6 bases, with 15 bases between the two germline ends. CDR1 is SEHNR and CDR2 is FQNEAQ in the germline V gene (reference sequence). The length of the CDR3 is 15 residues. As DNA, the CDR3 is TGTGCCAGCAGCTTATTCTCGGATAAAGGGGATACGCAGTATTTT. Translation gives CASSLFSDKGDTQYF.

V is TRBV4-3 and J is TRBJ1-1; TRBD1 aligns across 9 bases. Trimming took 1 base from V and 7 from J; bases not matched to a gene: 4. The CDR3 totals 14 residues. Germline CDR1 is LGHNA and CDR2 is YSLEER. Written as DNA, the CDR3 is TGCGCCAGCAGCCAAGGGACAGGGGATGGTGAAGCTTTCTTT. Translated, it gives CASSQGTGDGEAFF.

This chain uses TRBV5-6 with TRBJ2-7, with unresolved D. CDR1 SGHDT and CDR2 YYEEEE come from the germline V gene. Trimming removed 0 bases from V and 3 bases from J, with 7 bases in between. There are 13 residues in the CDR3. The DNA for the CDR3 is TGTGCCAGCAGCTTGGCGGCCAGCTACGAGCAGTACTTC. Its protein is CASSLAASYEQYF.

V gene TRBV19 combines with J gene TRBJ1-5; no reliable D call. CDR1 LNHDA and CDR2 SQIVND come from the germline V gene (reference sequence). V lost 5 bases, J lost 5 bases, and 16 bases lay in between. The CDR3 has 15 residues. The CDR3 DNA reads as TGTGCCAGTAGTCCAACTACAATCCCCTATCAGCCCCAGCATTTT. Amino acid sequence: CASSPTTIPYQPQHF.

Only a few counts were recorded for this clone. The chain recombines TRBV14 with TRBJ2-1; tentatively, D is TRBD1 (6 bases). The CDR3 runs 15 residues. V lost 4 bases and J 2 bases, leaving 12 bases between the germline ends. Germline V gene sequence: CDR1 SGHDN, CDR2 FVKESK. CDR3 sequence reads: CASSPSGQPYNEQFF. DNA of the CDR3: TGTGCCAGCAGCCCATCGGGACAACCCTACAATGAGCAGTTCTTC.

Written as DNA, the CDR3 is TGCGCCAGCAGCCAAGAAGTTCTAGGGGTCGGGGAGCTGTTTTTT. Translating it yields CASSQEVLGVGELFF. V gene TRBV4-3 combines with J gene TRBJ2-2, with D tentatively TRBD1 (5 bases). Germline-derived CDR1 and CDR2 are LGHNA and YSLEER. The V and J ends lost 0 bases and 7 bases respectively, with 12 bases between them. The CDR3 runs to 15 residues.

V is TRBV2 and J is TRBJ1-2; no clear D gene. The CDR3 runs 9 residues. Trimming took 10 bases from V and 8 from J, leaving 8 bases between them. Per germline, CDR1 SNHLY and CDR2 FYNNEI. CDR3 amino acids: CATRQGYTF. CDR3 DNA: TGTGCCACCAGACAAGGCTACACCTTC. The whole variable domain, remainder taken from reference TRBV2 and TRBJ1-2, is EPEVTQTPSHQVTQMGQEVILRCVPISNHLYFYWYRQILGQKVEFLVSFYNNEISEKSEIFDDQFSVERPDGSNFTLKIRSTKLEDSAMYFCATRQGYTFGSGTRLTVV.